The clone carrying this TCR beta chain was observed a handful of times. The data were taken from a study of Ad26.COV2.S vaccination and SARS-CoV-2 variants. For the study at large: As a participant in COV1001, the donor was in the Ad26.COV2.S trial arm.

The CDR3 is made up of 13 amino acids. Germline CDR1 GTSNPN, CDR2 SVGIG (reference sequence). Only in-frame clones appear in the TCRdb table, and some are missing; sequencing was by immunoSEQ multiplex PCR. In the table there are some 520,000 clones, around 88% of which are singletons. The treatment was: some 20 received Ad26.COV2.S at low or high dose, single or two shots; about 5 received placebo; per-sample allocation not given. Day 63 after the first vaccine or placebo injection was the time point for sampling. The clonotype comes from a person aged 18-65 years who received the Ad26.COV2.S COVID-19 vaccine or a placebo. Material: peripheral blood, obtained in a trial of Ad26.COV2.S vaccine versus placebo. The gene calls are TRBV30 and TRBJ1-1; D is possibly TRBD1 (6 bases). The CDR3, as DNA: TGTGCAGCAAAACAGGGACATAGCGCTGAAGCTTTCTTT. It yields the protein CAAKQGHSAEAFF.